Each of the 18 T cell receptor beta chains below was sequenced from the same sample in a study of cytomegalovirus exposure and HLA in healthy donors. PCR primers comprised 60 Vbeta and 13 Jbeta primers. Only in-frame clones appear in the TCRdb table, and some are missing; sequencing was by immunoSEQ multiplex PCR. The sample has about 160,000 clones, around 83% seen once. The sample taken for sequencing was PBMCs. The receptor set was obtained from a man aged 50 to 60 in good health and CMV-seropositive.

This clone was picked up a small number of times. This chain uses TRBV6-5 with TRBJ1-4; D call uncertain. This CDR3 has 14 residues. V was shortened by 5 bases and J by 5 bases, with 12 bases between the two germline ends. Per the germline V gene, CDR1 is MNHEY and CDR2 is SVGAGI. CDR3 bases: TGTGCCAGCAGTGTTTTTGGAGGGAATGAAAAACTGTTTTTT. The encoded protein is CASSVFGGNEKLFF.

The gene calls are TRBV6-5 and TRBJ2-5; D unresolved. The tail of the sequence fits TRBJ2-7 better, so the J call may be wrong. In germline, CDR1 is MNHEY, CDR2 SVGAGI. This CDR3 has 14 amino acids. The CDR3 loop is CASTPVSASYEQYF. As DNA, the CDR3 is TGTGCCAGCACCCCAGTGAGCGCGTCCTACGAGCAGTACTTC.

The J gene is TRBJ2-3, the V gene TRBV2; possibly TRBD2 for D (5 bases). Trimming left V 9 bases short and J 0 bases short, with 13 bases between. CDR3 length: 14 residues. The germline V gene has CDR1 SNHLY and CDR2 FYNNEI. DNA of the CDR3: TGTGCCAGTGAGAGCGGCCCTAGCACAGATACGCAGTATTTT. It translates to CASESGPSTDTQYF.

The CDR3 nucleotides are TGTGCCAGCAGCTGGGGACAGAATAATTCACCCCTCCACTTT. This gives the protein CASSWGQNNSPLHF. The chain joins TRBV7-9 to TRBJ1-6, with TRBD1 identical over 7 bases. The V gene's germline CDR1 is SEHNR and CDR2 FQNEAQ (reference sequence). The ends lost 4 bases at V and 5 bases at J; junction bases unmatched: 2. CDR3 length equals 14 residues.

This rearrangement joins TRBV5-4 to TRBJ2-5; 11 bases align to TRBD2. V shed 0 bases, J shed 3 bases, and the junction held 1 base outside the gene matches. The length of the CDR3 is 15 residues. Germline V gene lookup returns CDR1 SGHNT and CDR2 YYREEE (reference sequence). CDR3 in amino acids: CASSLGGLAEETQYF. In DNA form, the CDR3 reads TGTGCCAGCAGCTTGGGGGGACTAGCGGAAGAGACCCAGTACTTC. Looking up the rest from reference TRBV5-4 and TRBJ2-5 gives the full variable domain: ETGVTQSPTHLIKTRGQQVTLRCSSQSGHNTVSWYQQALGQGPQFIFQYYREEENGRGNFPPRFSGLQFPNYSSELNVNALELDDSALYLCASSLGGLAEETQYFGPGTRLLVL.

On this clone itself: At one of its ends the junction is not consistent with the germline gene, which may arise from a read error. The chain has TRBV7-9 and TRBJ2-7; 12 nucleotides match TRBD1. The CDR3 length is 15 residues. From germline, CDR1 is SEHNR and CDR2 FQNEAQ (reference sequence). The CDR3 nucleotides are TGTTCCAGCAGCTCATGGGGACAGGGGGCGAGTGAGCAGTACTTC. It yields the protein CSSSSWGQGASEQYF.

The chain recombines TRBV7-9 with TRBJ1-1; D gene ambiguous. Per the germline V gene, CDR1 is SEHNR and CDR2 is FQNEAQ (reference sequence). V was pared by 6 bases and J by 6 bases, with 17 bases between. The CDR3 is 14 residues long. CDR3 in amino acids: CASRPPAEGPEAFF. The CDR3 region has the DNA TGTGCCAGCAGACCTCCGGCGGAGGGCCCTGAAGCTTTCTTT.

Only one count was recorded for this clone. The genes are TRBV5-1 and TRBJ1-1; TRBD1 aligns across 7 bases. Per germline, CDR1 SGHRS and CDR2 YFSETQ. This CDR3 is built from 16 residues. J gave up 7 bases and V 0 bases, and 12 bases lay outside the gene matches. Written as DNA, the CDR3 is TGCGCCAGCAGCTTGGCCGCGACAGGGACAAGGGGTGAAGCTTTCTTT. Translated: CASSLAATGTRGEAFF.

The chain recombines TRBV28 with TRBJ2-5, with 8 bases fitting TRBD2. With V trimmed by 3 bases and J by 5 bases, 8 bases remained unmatched. The CDR3 totals 15 residues. Germline CDR1 and CDR2: MDHEN and SYDVKM. For the CDR3, the DNA is TGTGCCAGCAGTTTGTCACGGGGGGGGCAGGAGACCCAGTACTTC. Translation gives CASSLSRGGQETQYF. The variable domain in full, with the rest retrieved from reference TRBV28 and TRBJ2-5, is DVKVTQSSRYLVKRTGEKVFLECVQDMDHENMFWYRQDPGLGLRLIYFSYDVKMKEKGDIPEGYSVSREKKERFSLILESASTNQTSMYLCASSLSRGGQETQYFGPGTRLLVL.

The genes are TRBV6-5 and TRBJ1-1; unclear D gene. This CDR3 has 13 residues. V dropped 5 bases and J dropped 1 base, with 8 bases sitting between them. Germline CDR1 MNHEY, CDR2 SVGAGI. The CDR3 bases are TGTGCCAGCAGTCCCGGGGAGAACACTGAAGCTTTCTTT. Protein: CASSPGENTEAFF.

This chain uses TRBV19 with TRBJ1-3, with a tentative D call TRBD1 (5 bases). The CDR3 is made up of 16 amino acids. V shed 7 bases and J shed 6 bases, with 22 bases lying between them. Germline V CDR1 and CDR2: LNHDA, SQIVND (reference sequence). This CDR3 is CASTAAWTSYLNTIYF. The CDR3, as DNA: TGTGCCAGTACCGCAGCATGGACAAGCTACTTAAACACCATATATTTT.

The rearrangement links TRBV6-1 to TRBJ2-7, with D possibly being TRBD1 (6 bases). V was cut by 5 bases and J by 2 bases, with 13 bases left in between. CDR3 length: 14 residues. CDR1 and CDR2 (germline): MNHNS, SASEGT. CDR3 in DNA: TGTGCCAGCAGTTCCAGGGGAAACGCCTACGAGCAGTACTTC. It yields the protein CASSSRGNAYEQYF.

This chain connects TRBV7-2 to TRBJ2-7, with D perhaps matching TRBD2 (6 bases). This CDR3 comprises 13 residues. Deletions cut 1 base from V and 6 bases from J, with 10 bases between. Germline V gene sequence: CDR1 SGHTA, CDR2 FQGNSA. The chain's CDR3 is CASSLGLVAEQYF. The CDR3 coding sequence is TGTGCCAGCAGCTTAGGACTAGTGGCCGAGCAGTACTTC.

The CDR3 bases are TGTGCCAGCAGCGCCGTCATCGGTAATCAGCCCCAGCATTTT. Encoded protein: CASSAVIGNQPQHF. The chain employs TRBV7-8 and TRBJ1-5; no clear D. The V gene lost 5 bases and the J gene lost 4 bases, with 12 bases spanning the gap. This CDR3 region has 14 residues. CDR1 is SGHVS and CDR2 is FQNEAQ in the germline V gene. Full variable domain (rest looked up from reference TRBV7-8 and TRBJ1-5): GAGVSQSPRYKVAKRGQDVALRCDPISGHVSLFWYQQALGQGPEFLTYFQNEAQLDKSGLPSDRFFAERPEGSVSTLKIQRTQQEDSAVYLCASSAVIGNQPQHFGDGTRLSIL.

The chain couples TRBV9 to TRBJ2-7; D is perhaps TRBD1 (6 bases). The CDR3 runs 16 residues. V lost 4 bases to trimming and J lost 2 bases, with 19 bases between them. Germline CDR1 SGDLS, CDR2 YYNGEE. The CDR3 DNA reads TGTGCCAGCAGCCCCGGTTCGGCAGGGGTCCCCTACGAGCAGTACTTC. Translated, it gives CASSPGSAGVPYEQYF.

The chain couples TRBV27 to TRBJ2-1; D possibly corresponds to TRBD2 (6 bases). Trimming pared 6 bases from V and 1 base from J, leaving 13 bases between. The germline V gene encodes CDR1 MNHEY and CDR2 SMNVEV (reference sequence). The CDR3 consists of 15 residues. CDR3 in DNA: TGTGCCAGCAGCCCATTAGCGGCATCCTACAATGAGCAGTTCTTC. Protein: CASSPLAASYNEQFF.

This rearrangement joins TRBV30 to TRBJ2-5; D remains unclear. CDR3 length: 13 amino acids. CDR1 and CDR2 from the germline V gene are GTSNPN and SVGIG (reference sequence). With 0 bases removed from V and 5 bases from J, the gap between germline ends came to 10 bases. The DNA of the CDR3 is TGTGCCTGGAGTGTAATGCGGCAGGAGACCCAGTACTTC. Protein sequence: CAWSVMRQETQYF.

The rearrangement uses TRBV5-6 and TRBJ2-5; D perhaps matches TRBD2 (6 bases). CDR1 SGHDT and CDR2 YYEEEE come from the germline V gene. The ends were cut back, 3 bases at V and 4 bases at J, with 16 bases in the middle. There are 15 residues in the CDR3. CDR3 bases: TGTGCCAGCAGCTGGCGGACTACCCGGGGAGAGACCCAGTACTTC. The encoded protein is CASSWRTTRGETQYF.